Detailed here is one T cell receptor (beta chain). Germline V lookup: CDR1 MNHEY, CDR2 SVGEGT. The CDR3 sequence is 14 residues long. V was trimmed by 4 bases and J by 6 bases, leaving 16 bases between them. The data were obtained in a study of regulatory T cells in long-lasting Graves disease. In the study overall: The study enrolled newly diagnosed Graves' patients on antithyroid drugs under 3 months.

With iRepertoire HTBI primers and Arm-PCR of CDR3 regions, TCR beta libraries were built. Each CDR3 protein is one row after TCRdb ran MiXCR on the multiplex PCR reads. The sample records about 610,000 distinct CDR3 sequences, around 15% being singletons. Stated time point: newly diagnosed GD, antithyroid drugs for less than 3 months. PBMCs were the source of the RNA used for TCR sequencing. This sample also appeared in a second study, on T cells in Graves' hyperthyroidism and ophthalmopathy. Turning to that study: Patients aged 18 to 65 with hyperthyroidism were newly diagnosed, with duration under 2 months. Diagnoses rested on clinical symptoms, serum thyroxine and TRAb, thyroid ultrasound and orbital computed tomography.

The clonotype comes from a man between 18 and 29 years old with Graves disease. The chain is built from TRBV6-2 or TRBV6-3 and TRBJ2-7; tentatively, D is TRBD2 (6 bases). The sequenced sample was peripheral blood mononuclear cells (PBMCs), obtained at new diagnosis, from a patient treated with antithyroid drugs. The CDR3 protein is CASSFTSTPTEQYF. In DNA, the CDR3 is TGTGCCAGCAGTTTCACTAGCACGCCTACCGAGCAGTACTTC.